The present entry profiles one T cell receptor (beta chain) with its context. No antigen is known for it. These data originate in a study of T cells after yellow fever vaccination. Across the whole study: Preparation of fractions with low cell numbers was performed using SMART-Seq v4 Ultra Low Input.

By 5'RACE template switching, TCR cDNA was produced, with a universal primer site and UMIs added in the process. A single record per CDR3 protein comes from TCRdb applying MiXCR to the 5' RACE reads. The sample consists of about 260,000 distinct CDR3 sequences, approximately 13% of them appearing once. The CDR3 runs to 15 residues. Germline CDR1 reads KGHDR; CDR2 reads SFDVKD. V lost 4 bases to trimming and J lost 8 bases, with 17 bases between them. Study-level points and caveats: Most primary-vaccination clones recurred post-booster (roughly 96% CD4, about 90% CD8).

The sequence was collected from a young man who received the YFV17D yellow fever vaccine. The source material was CD4+ T cells sorted from PBMCs, sampled 45 days after the yellow fever booster vaccination. The V call is TRBV24-1, the J call TRBJ2-1; no reliable D call. The DNA of the CDR3 is TGTGCCACCAGTGAAAATAGTAGGTCGGTCGATGAGCAGTTCTTC. Protein sequence: CATSENSRSVDEQFF.